This record concerns one T cell receptor beta chain sequence. As yet, its antigen is unknown. Once obtained from cultured CD4+ T cells, the DNA was sequenced using the Oncomine TCR Beta short-read assay. TCRdb passed the PCR reads through MiXCR, listing each CDR3 protein once. The repertoire holds thousands of distinct CDR3 sequences, with less than 35% as singletons. This sample was taken from a study of vaccination and CD4 T cells after COVID-19. Study information: Timing of post-vaccine sample collection was a median about 79 days after dose two, with a range of 14 to 241. Control cultures, each given a CEFX pool, an HIV-1 Nef pool, or no peptide, were included.

Documented treatment: roughly ten-day PBMC culture with coronavirus spike peptide pools or control peptides (ViraFEST assay). There are 14 residues in the CDR3. The germline V and J ends were trimmed by 0 bases and 6 bases, with 9 bases remaining between them. CDR1 is SGHDN, CDR2 FVKESK, per germline. Findings and caveats of the study: Convalescent patients' vaccine-specific clones were spike mono-reactive in 304 of 307 cases.

This sequence was found in a human donor with COVID-19. Sequencing was carried out using cultured CD4+ T cells from blood. The chain has TRBV14 and TRBJ2-1; D possibly uses TRBD1 or TRBD2 (5 bases each). Here the CDR3 DNA reads TGTGCCAGCAGCCAAGATCACGGGGCCAATGAGCAGTTCTTC. Translated, it gives CASSQDHGANEQFF.